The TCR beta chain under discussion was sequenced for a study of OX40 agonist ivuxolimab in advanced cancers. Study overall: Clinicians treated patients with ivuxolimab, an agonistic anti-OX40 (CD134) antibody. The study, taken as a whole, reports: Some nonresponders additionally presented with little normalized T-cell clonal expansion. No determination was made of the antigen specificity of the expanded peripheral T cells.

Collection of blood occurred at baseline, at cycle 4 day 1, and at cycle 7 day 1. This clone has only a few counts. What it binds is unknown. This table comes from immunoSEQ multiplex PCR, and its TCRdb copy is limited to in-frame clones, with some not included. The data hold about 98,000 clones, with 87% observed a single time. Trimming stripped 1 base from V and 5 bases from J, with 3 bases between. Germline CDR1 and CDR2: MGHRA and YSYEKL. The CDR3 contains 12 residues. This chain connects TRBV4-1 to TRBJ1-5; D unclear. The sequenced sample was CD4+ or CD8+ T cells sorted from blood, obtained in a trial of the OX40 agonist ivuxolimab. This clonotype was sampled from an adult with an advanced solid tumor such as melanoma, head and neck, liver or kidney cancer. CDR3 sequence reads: CASSQGYQPQHF. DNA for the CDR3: TGCGCCAGCAGCCAAGGCTATCAGCCCCAGCATTTT.